The subject of this entry is one T cell receptor beta chain. The target antigen is unknown. Unique-molecular-identifier-tagged TCR beta cDNA libraries were used. A few hundred thousand cDNA molecules came from about 1 to 10 million T cells. TCRdb reanalysed the PCR reads using MiXCR and keeps one entry per CDR3 protein. The sample consists of fewer than 900,000 distinct CDR3 sequences, under 60% of them appearing once. These data come from a study of post-analysis software for immune sequencing data. Study-level findings and limits: A handful of TRBV segments appeared more often in patients than in controls, and TRBV5-6, TRBV5-1 and TRBV20-1 were among these. The study found significantly lower normalized Chao1 diversity in multiple sclerosis patients than in controls. Clustering by F measure revealed strong co-clustering among samples prepared together in one batch.

CDR3 length equals 15 residues. V dropped 5 bases and J dropped 2; count of bases not matched to a gene: 11. Germline lookup yields CDR1 DFQATT and CDR2 SNEGSKA (reference sequence). The gene calls are TRBV20-1 and TRBJ2-7, with TRBD1 identical over 8 bases. The clonotype was recovered from a girl aged 10 to 17 with multiple sclerosis. Sequences were obtained from blood. As DNA, the CDR3 is TGCAGTGCTCCGTGGCCCACAGGGGGGACCTACGAGCAGTACTTC. It translates to CSAPWPTGGTYEQYF.